The clone carrying this T cell receptor beta chain was seen just once. At one of its ends the junction is not consistent with the germline gene, which may arise from a read error. The data belong to a study of T cells in localized non-small cell lung cancer. Sequenced by immunoSEQ multiplex PCR; TCRdb stores in-frame clones only, minus some. Among about 77,000 clones listed, around nine tenths were seen once. Germline CDR1 reads LGHNT; CDR2 reads FRNRAP. The CDR3 sequence is 11 residues long. This chain connects TRBV12-5 to TRBJ2-5, with a possible D match to TRBD2 (5 bases). Specimen: peripheral blood, collected before any cancer treatment. This clonotype was obtained from a woman aged 35-70 years with stage I squamous cell lung carcinoma. In nucleotides, the CDR3 is TGCGCTAGCAGAGACCAAGAGACCCAGTACTTC. It specifies CASRDQETQYF.